This T cell receptor (beta chain) was identified in a study of T cells after yellow fever vaccination. Study-level points and caveats: Clones from primary vaccination mostly reappeared after the booster (about 97% CD4, around 90% CD8).

Template switching with 5'RACE generated the TCR cDNA and added a universal primer site and UMIs. TCRdb used MiXCR to reprocess the 5' RACE reads, holding one entry per CDR3 protein. The table includes about 350,000 distinct CDR3 sequences, around 8.1% detected once. Only a few counts were recorded for this clonotype. Its cognate antigen is unknown. Germline-derived CDR1 and CDR2 are SGHTA and FQGNSA. The CDR3 totals 13 residues. The V and J ends lost 6 bases and 1 base respectively, with 9 bases between them. The clonotype originates from a man younger than 35 who received the YFV17D yellow fever vaccine. V usage is TRBV7-2 and J usage is TRBJ1-1; the D gene is possibly TRBD1 (5 bases). The sample in question was PBMCs, obtained around 45 days after the first yellow fever vaccination. CDR3: CASRRGANTEAFF. As DNA, the CDR3 is TGTGCCAGCAGGCGCGGGGCGAACACTGAAGCTTTCTTT.